This T cell receptor (beta chain) is drawn from a study of beta chain features in type 1 diabetes. General study points: VDJ junctions from type 1 diabetes patients carried fewer insertions and larger deletions. A greater similarity of naive, central memory and Treg TCRB repertoires was seen among patients than among healthy donors.

Blood was drawn once from each donor into heparinised tubes. The draws averaged about 0.12 L. Expressed TCRB transcripts got sequenced, as all isolated RNA was reverse transcribed. Generated by immunoSEQ multiplex PCR, the TCRdb table keeps only in-frame clones and is missing some. Seen here are about 620,000 clones, 15% to 17% observed once, and the top ten hold about 0.086%. The CDR3 extends over 15 amino acids. V lost 4 bases to trimming and J lost 2 bases, with 12 bases between them. In germline, CDR1 is SGHDN, CDR2 FVKESK. This clone was detected many times. The antigen remains unidentified. Material: naive CD4+ T cells from blood. The chain combines TRBV14 with TRBJ2-1, with D perhaps TRBD1 (5 bases). The sequence came from a man aged 18-30 years in good health. CDR3 sequence: CASSPGRGTYNEQFF. The DNA of the CDR3 is TGTGCCAGCAGCCCGGGTAGGGGCACCTACAATGAGCAGTTCTTC.